This TCR beta chain is drawn from a study of blood T cell repertoires in COVID-19. Study in general: Acute-phase and convalescent COVID-19 samples originated in the United States, Italy and Spain.

Sequenced by immunoSEQ multiplex PCR; TCRdb stores in-frame clones only, minus some. Among 350,000 to 400,000 clones, over 75% were seen once, and the ten largest hold more than 0.85%. Participant-given clinical history determined each cohort assignment. Sequencing was performed on PBMCs or T cells enriched from blood (not recorded which). The sequence came from a woman in her thirties with acute COVID-19.

The CDR3 region is CASSLGKGALSNQPQHF. DNA for the CDR3: TGTGCCAGCAGCTTGGGCAAGGGAGCTCTGAGCAATCAGCCCCAGCATTTT. V is TRBV5-6 and J is TRBJ1-5, with D unclear. The CDR3 spans 17 residues. V was cut by 0 bases and J by 1 base, with 14 bases left in between. Germline V CDR1 and CDR2: SGHDT, YYEEEE.